The 20 T cell receptor beta chains below come from one sample, sequenced in a study of T cells after yellow fever vaccination. One entry per CDR3 protein, called by TCRdb with MiXCR from the 5' RACE reads. The table records hundreds of thousands of distinct CDR3 sequences, approximately 13% of them present only once. This specimen consisted of PBMCs, obtained on the day of the yellow fever booster vaccination. These receptors originate from a young man who received the YFV17D yellow fever vaccine.

The chain couples TRBV27 to TRBJ2-7; 11 nucleotides match TRBD2. This CDR3 has 12 amino acids. J lost 9 bases, V lost 5 bases, and 3 bases had no gene match. Looked up from germline, CDR1 is MNHEY and CDR2 is SMNVEV (reference sequence). The CDR3: CASSPSGRLQYF. The CDR3 DNA reads TGTGCCAGCAGTCCTAGCGGGAGGCTGCAGTACTTC.

The chain carries TRBV20-1 and TRBJ1-1; possibly TRBD1 for D (5 bases). Germline V gene data show CDR1 as DFQATT and CDR2 as SNEGSKA (reference sequence). CDR3 length: 12 residues. Written as DNA, the CDR3 is TGCAGCATAGAGGGGCGCCGCGGGGAAGCTTTCTTT. Translated: CSIEGRRGEAFF.

The chain uses TRBV6-1 and TRBJ2-1, with 8 nucleotides matching TRBD2. The length of the CDR3 is 15 residues. With V trimmed by 8 bases and J by 7 bases, 13 bases remained unmatched. Looked up from germline, CDR1 is MNHNS and CDR2 is SASEGT. CDR3 nucleotide sequence: TGTGCCAGCGGAGGCCCAGCGGGAGTTATAAATGAGCAGTTCTTC. This gives the protein CASGGPAGVINEQFF.

V usage is TRBV20-1 and J usage is TRBJ1-5; D uncertain. The CDR3 consists of 13 residues. The germline gives CDR1 DFQATT, CDR2 SNEGSKA (reference sequence). With 1 base removed from V and 6 bases from J, the gap between germline ends came to 10 bases. For the CDR3, the DNA is TGCAGTGCTAGAGGGGGAATGAGTCAGCCCCAGCATTTT. It specifies CSARGGMSQPQHF.

V is TRBV20-1 and J is TRBJ2-7; TRBD1 matches 7 bases. In germline, CDR1 is DFQATT, CDR2 SNEGSKA (reference sequence). The ends lost 5 bases at V and 3 bases at J; junction bases unmatched: 7. CDR3 length: 13 residues. The CDR3 nucleotides read TGCAGTGCTTTTTCGGACAGGAACTACGAGCAGTACTTC. It translates to CSAFSDRNYEQYF.

The chain uses TRBV7-2 and TRBJ2-7; 8 bases match TRBD1. J gave up 4 bases and V 5 bases, and 7 bases lay outside the gene matches. Germline CDR1 reads SGHTA; CDR2 reads FQGNSA. The CDR3 contains 14 residues. The CDR3 nucleotides read TGTGCCAGCAGCCCGGACAGGGATGAGTACGAGCAGTACTTC. Residues: CASSPDRDEYEQYF. The variable domain in full, with the rest retrieved from reference TRBV7-2 and TRBJ2-7, is GAGVSQSPSNKVTEKGKDVELRCDPISGHTALYWYRQSLGQGLEFLIYFQGNSAPDKSGLPSDRFSAERTGGSVSTLTIQRTQQEDSAVYLCASSPDRDEYEQYFGPGTRLTVT.

This clonotype was observed a few times. This chain joins TRBV12-3 or TRBV12-4 and TRBJ2-2; a weak D match, TRBD2 (6 bases). The V gene lost 9 bases and the J gene lost 3 bases, with 14 bases spanning the gap. CDR3 length: 14 amino acids. CDR3 residues: CASSPGDYTGELFF. The CDR3, as DNA: TGTGCCAGTTCCCCGGGGGATTACACCGGGGAGCTGTTTTTT.

In DNA, the CDR3 is TGCAGTGCTACCCAGGGAGCCAGGCACTACTATAATTCACCCCTCCACTTT. This translates into CSATQGARHYYNSPLHF. The V and J genes are TRBV20-1 and TRBJ1-6; TRBD1 is a possible D gene (5 bases). Trimming shortened V by 4 bases and J by 3 bases, and 19 bases separated the two germline ends. Germline lookup yields CDR1 DFQATT and CDR2 SNEGSKA (reference sequence). The CDR3 consists of 17 residues.

The genes are TRBV12-5 and TRBJ2-1, with unresolved D. Germline V lookup: CDR1 LGHNT, CDR2 FRNRAP. CDR3 size: 12 residues. Trimming pared 5 bases from V and 10 bases from J, leaving 12 bases between. DNA of the CDR3: TGTGCTAGTGGTCTCCCCACCAGGGAGCAGTTCTTC. Amino acids: CASGLPTREQFF.

The chain carries TRBV5-1 and TRBJ2-5; 14 nucleotides align to TRBD2. This CDR3 contains 18 residues. The V gene end was trimmed by 2 bases and the J gene end by 5 bases; junction bases not matched to a gene: 11. The germline gives CDR1 SGHRS, CDR2 YFSETQ. The CDR3 DNA reads as TGCGCCAGCAGCTTCATCGGGACTAGCGGGAGTAGGAGTGAGACCCAGTACTTC. Amino acids: CASSFIGTSGSRSETQYF.

This clonotype was counted between two and nine times. This chain connects TRBV6-2 or TRBV6-3 to TRBJ2-1; no clear D. V dropped 2 bases and J dropped 5 bases, with 16 bases sitting between them. Germline-derived CDR1 and CDR2 are MNHEY and SVGEGT. This CDR3 comprises 16 residues. The CDR3 sequence is CASSYPALTYNNEQFF. CDR3 in DNA: TGTGCCAGCAGTTACCCAGCCCTGACATACAACAATGAGCAGTTCTTC.

V usage is TRBV7-2 and J usage is TRBJ2-7; possible D gene TRBD2, 5 bases. The V gene lost 8 bases and the J gene lost 3 bases, with 8 bases spanning the gap. Germline values: CDR1 SGHTA, CDR2 FQGNSA. The CDR3 is 11 amino acids. The CDR3 bases are TGTGCCAGCGACCGGGGCTACGAGCAGTACTTC. Encoded protein: CASDRGYEQYF.

This chain connects TRBV28 to TRBJ2-2; 7 bases match TRBD2. Germline V gives CDR1 MDHEN, CDR2 SYDVKM. CDR3 size: 15 residues. With 5 bases clipped from V and 4 bases from J, the junction kept 7 bases outside the gene matches. CDR3 loop: CASSHSQRGTGELFF. The CDR3 nucleotides are TGTGCCAGCAGTCACTCTCAGCGGGGCACCGGGGAGCTGTTTTTT.

The sample holds many counts of this clonotype. The CDR3 spells CASSLVPHEQYF. CDR3 nucleotide sequence: TGTGCCAGCAGCCTCGTTCCCCACGAGCAGTACTTC. The V and J genes are TRBV14 and TRBJ2-7, with D hard to call. The ends were cut back, 4 bases at V and 5 bases at J, with 9 bases in the middle. Germline V CDR1 and CDR2: SGHDN, FVKESK. CDR3 length: 12 residues.

The chain has TRBV18 and TRBJ2-7; possibly TRBD1 or TRBD2 for D (5 bases each). Germline CDR1 is KGHSH and CDR2 is LQKENI. CDR3 length: 14 residues. With 6 bases removed from V and 2 bases from J, the gap between germline ends came to 14 bases. The CDR3 reads CASSPTRGAYEQYF. The CDR3, as DNA: TGTGCCAGCTCCCCTACTAGGGGAGCCTACGAGCAGTACTTC.

This clonotype was counted at least ten times. The chain employs TRBV5-1 and TRBJ2-7; D gene ambiguous. The germline V gene encodes CDR1 SGHRS and CDR2 YFSETQ. Trimming stripped 4 bases from V and 4 bases from J, with 15 bases between. The CDR3 contains 14 residues. CDR3 in amino acids: CASSVSRGLYEQYF. As DNA, the CDR3 is TGCGCCAGCAGCGTCTCTAGAGGTCTATACGAGCAGTACTTC.

This CDR3 reads CASSIQVGGYTF. CDR3 DNA: TGTGCCAGTAGTATCCAGGTTGGGGGCTACACCTTC. This chain links TRBV19 with TRBJ1-2; no clear D. This CDR3 is 12 amino acids long. Germline lookup yields CDR1 LNHDA and CDR2 SQIVND (reference sequence). The V gene lost 3 bases and the J gene lost 8 bases, with 10 bases spanning the gap.

At least ten counts were recorded for this clonotype. The chain uses TRBV29-1 and TRBJ2-7; D uncertain. In germline, CDR1 is SQVTM, CDR2 ANQGSEA. V lost 2 bases to trimming and J lost 3 bases, with 8 bases between them. The CDR3 is 12 amino acids. CDR3 nucleotide sequence: TGCAGCGTTGAAAGGAGCCGCTACGAGCAGTACTTC. Its protein is CSVERSRYEQYF.

The chain recombines TRBV4-3 with TRBJ2-2, with D possibly being TRBD2 (6 bases). V lost 4 bases to trimming and J lost 4 bases, with 13 bases between them. CDR3 length: 15 amino acids. Germline CDR1 and CDR2: LGHNA and YSLEER. CDR3 loop: CASSPAEGLTGELFF. CDR3 bases: TGCGCCAGCAGCCCCGCGGAGGGACTCACCGGGGAGCTGTTTTTT.

This clonotype showed up just a few times. This chain joins TRBV3-1 and TRBJ2-1, with D tentatively TRBD2 (5 bases). CDR3 size: 13 residues. V dropped 7 bases and J dropped 7 bases, with 14 bases sitting between them. In germline, CDR1 is LGHDT, CDR2 YNNKEL (reference sequence). The CDR3 coding sequence is TGTGCCAGCACCTCTGGACTTGCTAATGAGCAGTTCTTC. Its protein is CASTSGLANEQFF.